This T cell receptor (beta chain) was found in a study of blood T cell repertoires in COVID-19. TCRdb's table, derived via immunoSEQ multiplex PCR, lists solely in-frame clones and lacks some. Among 100,000 to 150,000 clones listed, about 80% were seen once. This clone showed up just a few times. The sequencing input was PBMCs or T cells enriched from blood (not recorded which). This clonotype was sampled from a middle-aged man with acute COVID-19.

This chain's CDR3 is CASSRGGGNQPQHF. In nucleotides, the CDR3 is TGTGCCAGTAGCAGGGGTGGTGGCAATCAGCCCCAGCATTTT. The chain links TRBV19 to TRBJ1-5; TRBD1 might be the D (6 bases). The CDR3 is 14 amino acids. The ends were cut back, 6 bases at V and 2 bases at J, with 11 bases in the middle. Germline assignment: CDR1 LNHDA and CDR2 SQIVND (reference sequence).